These 2 T cell receptor beta chains originate from one sample sequenced in a study of PD-1 blockade in mismatch repair-deficient tumors. Sequencing used immunoSEQ multiplex PCR; TCRdb keeps in-frame clones, though not all of them. The top ten hold roughly 13% of the sample, which has 100,000 to 150,000 clones, 86% seen once. The sequences come from peripheral blood, collected 44 weeks after starting pembrolizumab. The receptors originated from an adult with mismatch repair-deficient cancer.

The chain combines TRBV11-3 with TRBJ2-1; D is unresolved. Looked up from germline, CDR1 is SGHNT and CDR2 is YENEEA. V shed 5 bases and J shed 0 bases, with 8 bases lying between them. The CDR3 extends over 14 amino acids. DNA for the CDR3: TGTGCCAGCAGCCCGGCAGGCTCCTACAATGAGCAGTTCTTC. The encoded protein is CASSPAGSYNEQFF.

The chain couples TRBV30 to TRBJ1-1; D not certain. Germline assignment: CDR1 GTSNPN and CDR2 SVGIG (reference sequence). V gave up 3 bases and J gave up 1 base, with 3 bases separating them. CDR3 length equals 11 residues. This CDR3 is CAWRTNTEAFF. CDR3 coding DNA: TGTGCCTGGAGAACGAACACTGAAGCTTTCTTT.